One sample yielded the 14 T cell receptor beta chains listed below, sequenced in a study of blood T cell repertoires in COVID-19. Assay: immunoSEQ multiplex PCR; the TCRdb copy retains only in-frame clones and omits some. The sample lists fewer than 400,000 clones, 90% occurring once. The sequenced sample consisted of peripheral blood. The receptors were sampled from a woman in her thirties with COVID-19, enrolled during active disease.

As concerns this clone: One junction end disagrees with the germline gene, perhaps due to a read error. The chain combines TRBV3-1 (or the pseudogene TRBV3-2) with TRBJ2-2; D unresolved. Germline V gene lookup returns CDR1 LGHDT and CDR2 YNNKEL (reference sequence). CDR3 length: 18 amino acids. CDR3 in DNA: TGTGCCAGCAGCCAAGTGGTCTACATTACCCTTGACACCAGGGAGCTGTTTTTT. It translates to CASSQVVYITLDTRELFF.

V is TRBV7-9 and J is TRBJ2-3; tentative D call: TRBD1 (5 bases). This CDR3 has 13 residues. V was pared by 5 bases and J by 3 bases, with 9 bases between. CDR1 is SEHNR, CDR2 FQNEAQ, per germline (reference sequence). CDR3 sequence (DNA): TGTGCCAGCAGCATTGGGGCGACAGATACGCAGTATTTT. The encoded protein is CASSIGATDTQYF.

The CDR3 sequence: CASSSTTSGRARETQYF. The CDR3, as DNA: TGTGCCAGCAGCTCGACGACTAGCGGGAGGGCGAGAGAGACCCAGTACTTC. This rearrangement joins TRBV7-2 to TRBJ2-5; 14 nucleotides match TRBD2. Unmatched junction bases numbered 8, after V lost 4 bases and J lost 4 bases. This CDR3 comprises 17 residues. CDR1 and CDR2 from the germline V gene are SGHTA and FQGNSA.

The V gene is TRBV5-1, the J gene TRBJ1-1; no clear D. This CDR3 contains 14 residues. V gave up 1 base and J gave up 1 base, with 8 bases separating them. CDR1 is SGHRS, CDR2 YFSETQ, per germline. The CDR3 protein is CASSLKPKNTEAFF. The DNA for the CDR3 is TGCGCCAGCAGCTTGAAGCCCAAGAACACTGAAGCTTTCTTT.

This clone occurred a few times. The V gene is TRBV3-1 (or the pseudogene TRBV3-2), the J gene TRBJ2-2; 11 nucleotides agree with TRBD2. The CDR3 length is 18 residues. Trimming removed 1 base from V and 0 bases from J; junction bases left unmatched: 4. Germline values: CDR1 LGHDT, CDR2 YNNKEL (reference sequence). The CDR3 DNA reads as TGTGCCAGCAGCCAAGGTCTAGCGGGAGGATCGAACACCGGGGAGCTGTTTTTT. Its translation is CASSQGLAGGSNTGELFF.

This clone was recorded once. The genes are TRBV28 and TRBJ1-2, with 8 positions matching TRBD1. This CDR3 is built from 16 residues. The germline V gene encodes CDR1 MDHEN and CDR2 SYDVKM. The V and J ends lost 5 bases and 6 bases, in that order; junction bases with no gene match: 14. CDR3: CASSQPDRGVWNGYTF. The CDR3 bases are TGTGCCAGCAGTCAACCCGACAGGGGAGTGTGGAATGGCTACACCTTC.

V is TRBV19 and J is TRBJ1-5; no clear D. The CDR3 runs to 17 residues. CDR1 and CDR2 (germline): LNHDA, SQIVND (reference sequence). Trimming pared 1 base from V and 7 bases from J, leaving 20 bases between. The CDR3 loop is CASSIVRETFRYQPQHF. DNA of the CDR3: TGTGCCAGTAGTATAGTCCGCGAGACATTTCGGTACCAGCCCCAGCATTTT.

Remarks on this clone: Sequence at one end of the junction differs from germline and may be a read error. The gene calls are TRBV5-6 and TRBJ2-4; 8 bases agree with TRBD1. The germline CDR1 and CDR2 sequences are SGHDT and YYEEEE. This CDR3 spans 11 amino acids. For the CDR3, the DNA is TGTGCCAGCAGCTTGGGGACAGGGTGGGACTTC. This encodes CASSLGTGWDF.

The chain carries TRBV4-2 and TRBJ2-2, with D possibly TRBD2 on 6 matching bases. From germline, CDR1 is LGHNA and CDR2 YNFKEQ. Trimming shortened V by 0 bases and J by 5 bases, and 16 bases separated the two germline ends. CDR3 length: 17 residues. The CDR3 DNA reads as TGTGCCAGCAGCCAAGATCGATCGGGAGTGGGGACCGGGGAGCTGTTTTTT. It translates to CASSQDRSGVGTGELFF.

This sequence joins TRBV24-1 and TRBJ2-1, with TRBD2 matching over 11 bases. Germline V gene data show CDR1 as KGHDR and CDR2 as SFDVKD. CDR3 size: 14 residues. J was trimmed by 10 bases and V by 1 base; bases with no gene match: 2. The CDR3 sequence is CATSDFLAGGEQFF. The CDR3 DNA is TGTGCCACCAGTGATTTCCTAGCGGGAGGAGAGCAGTTCTTC.

This CDR3 reads CAIRISGSGQDTQYF. The CDR3 DNA reads as TGTGCCATCAGAATTAGCGGGAGTGGGCAAGATACGCAGTATTTT. The rearrangement joins TRBV10-3 to TRBJ2-3; 9 bases are a match to TRBD2. The CDR3 consists of 15 residues. Germline CDR1 and CDR2: ENHRY and SYGVKD. Losses at the gene ends were 6 bases for V and 5 bases for J; bases not matched to a gene: 9.

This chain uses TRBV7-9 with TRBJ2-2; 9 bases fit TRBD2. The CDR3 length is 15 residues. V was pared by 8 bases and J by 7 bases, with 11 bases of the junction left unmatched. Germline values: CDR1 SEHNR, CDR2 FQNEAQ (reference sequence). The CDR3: CASPGKAGGNGELFF. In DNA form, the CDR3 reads TGTGCCAGCCCAGGGAAAGCGGGAGGAAACGGGGAGCTGTTTTTT.

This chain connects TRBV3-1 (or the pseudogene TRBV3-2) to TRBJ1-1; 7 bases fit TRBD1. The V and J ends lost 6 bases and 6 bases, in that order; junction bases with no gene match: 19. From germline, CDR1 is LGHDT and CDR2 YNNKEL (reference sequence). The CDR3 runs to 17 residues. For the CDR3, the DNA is TGTGCCAGCAGTCTCACAGGGGTAAGGATCTCGGCCCCTGAAGCTTTCTTT. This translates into CASSLTGVRISAPEAFF.

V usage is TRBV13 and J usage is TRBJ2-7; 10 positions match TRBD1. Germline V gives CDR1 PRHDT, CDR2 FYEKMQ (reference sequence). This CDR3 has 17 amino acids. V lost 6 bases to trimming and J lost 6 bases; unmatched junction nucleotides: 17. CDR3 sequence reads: CASSLDSSGTGALEQYF. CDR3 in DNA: TGTGCCAGCAGTCTTGACTCTTCCGGGACAGGGGCGCTCGAGCAGTACTTC. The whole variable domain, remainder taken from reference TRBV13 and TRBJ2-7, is AAGVIQSPRHLIKEKRETATLKCYPIPRHDTVYWYQQGPGQDPQFLISFYEKMQSDKGSIPDRFSAQQFSDYHSELNMSSLELGDSALYFCASSLDSSGTGALEQYFGPGTRLTVT.